These T cell receptor beta chains were read from a single sample in a study of glioma-infiltrating T cells after dendritic cell vaccination. Measured with immunoSEQ multiplex PCR; TCRdb has only the in-frame clones, and not every one. The table has tens of thousands of clones, less than 85% seen once. Sample: blood, taken before dendritic cell vaccination. The source of these receptors is a human donor with glioblastoma. The CDR3 runs from the conserved cysteine through the conserved F or W.

j_call,v_call,cdr3_aa
TRBJ1-2,TRBV19,CATSTSNYGYTF
TRBJ2-1,TRBV7-9,CASSPRSGLGFYEQFF
TRBJ2-3,TRBV6-1,CAIYRGRRDTQYF
TRBJ1-4,TRBV18,CASSRPGTRDEKLFF
TRBJ2-7,TRBV5-4,CASSFGGTGPIGEQYF
TRBJ1-5,TRBV11-2,CASSPSGDSNQPQHF
TRBJ2-1,TRBV27,CASSLVAEPTYNEQFF
TRBJ2-3,TRBV28,CASSFVAGTDTQYF
TRBJ2-7,TRBV7-2,CASSLARQYEQYF
TRBJ1-5,TRBV19,CASYQGGGGQPQHF
TRBJ2-2,TRBV6-1,CASSRTGGELFF
TRBJ2-1,TRBV2,CASRTSGRNNEQFF
TRBJ2-3,TRBV15,CATSRDRAYF
TRBJ2-7,TRBV15,CATSLRTSGYEQYF
TRBJ2-2,TRBV27,CASSLTSGSDTGELFF
TRBJ2-1,TRBV19,CASSWGREGINEQFF
TRBJ1-1,TRBV6-1,CASSEEAGRGDTEAFF
TRBJ2-1,TRBV29-1,CSVYFRGGSYNEQFF
TRBJ2-3,TRBV7-9,CASSLSLGPTDTQYF
TRBJ2-1,TRBV19,CASSWTGGEYNEQFF
TRBJ2-1,TRBV4-2,CASSQALAREQFF
TRBJ1-1,TRBV9,CASSGFEGATEAFF
TRBJ2-1,TRBV11-2,CASSLGTSYNEQFF
TRBJ2-1,TRBV19,CASSTQREFYNEQFF
TRBJ1-1,TRBV19,CASSIWGVLTEAFF
TRBJ2-3,TRBV21-1,CASRAEQGAASTDTQYF
TRBJ1-1,TRBV9,CASSVEGGGRINTEAFF
TRBJ2-1,TRBV6-4,CASSYGTGYNEQFF
TRBJ2-5,TRBV10-3,CAISEFRGRPPEQTQYF
TRBJ1-3,TRBV14,CASSQGLVAGGNTIYF
-,TRBV29-1,CSVELTGGSYEQYF
TRBJ2-1,TRBV28,CASRSQGDEQFF
TRBJ2-3,TRBV14,CASSQEVVGTLFGTDTQYF
TRBJ2-5,TRBV30,CAWRLFRWGLGTQETQYF
TRBJ1-1,TRBV19,CASSPVTGLTEAFF
TRBJ1-1,TRBV30,CAWRRENTEAFF
TRBJ2-5,TRBV4-3,CASSQERSSGEQETQYF
TRBJ2-2,TRBV5-1,CASSAYTGELFF
TRBJ2-7,TRBV7-2,CASSLGGTSAYEQYF
TRBJ2-2,TRBV29-1,CSVQTGGTGELFF
TRBJ1-4,TRBV27,CASSSSYNEKLFF
-,TRBV18,CASSPGLAGDYEQYF
TRBJ1-2,TRBV6-6,CASTTGVSYGYTF
TRBJ2-4,TRBV27,CASSPLLALAKNIQYF
TRBJ2-1,TRBV11-1,CASLVIPGGNEQFF
TRBJ1-1,TRBV6-1,CASSELGTGEKTEAFF
TRBJ2-1,TRBV6-6,CASSLREQFF
TRBJ2-5,TRBV14,CASSQVASQETQYF